The 25 T cell receptor beta chains listed next were all sequenced from one sample in a study of response to subunit inactivated influenza vaccine. MiXCR, run by TCRdb on the RT-PCR reads, gives a single entry per CDR3 protein. This table holds 500,000 to 600,000 distinct CDR3 sequences, approximately 12% found once. The material sequenced was PBMCs from blood, taken 45 days after vaccination. These receptors were collected from a man in his fifties or sixties who received an inactivated influenza vaccine.

In this sample, this clonotype turned up a few times. The V gene is TRBV7-2, the J gene TRBJ1-5; tentative D call: TRBD1 (5 bases). Germline V gene sequence: CDR1 SGHTA, CDR2 FQGNSA. The CDR3 is made up of 15 amino acids. Trimming took 0 bases from V and 7 from J, leaving 13 bases between them. The CDR3 spells CASSLAGAREQPQHF. CDR3 nucleotides: TGTGCCAGCAGCTTAGCAGGGGCTCGGGAGCAGCCCCAGCATTTT.

The chain joins TRBV9 to TRBJ2-7; 7 nucleotides match TRBD1. Germline trimming cut 2 bases from V and 6 bases from J; bases unmatched to any gene: 5. The length of the CDR3 is 13 residues. Germline values: CDR1 SGDLS, CDR2 YYNGEE. CDR3 nucleotide sequence: TGTGCCAGCAGCGTGATAGGGGGCAGCGAGCAGTACTTC. Translation: CASSVIGGSEQYF.

Regarding this clonotype: One end of the junction is discordant with germline, which a read error may explain. The gene calls are TRBV6-5 and TRBJ1-2, with D perhaps TRBD1 (5 bases). CDR1 MNHEY and CDR2 SVGAGI come from the germline V gene. This CDR3 comprises 13 residues. CDR3 DNA sequence: TGTGCCAGCAATTACCCAGGGAGCTATGGCTACACCTTC. Translated: CASNYPGSYGYTF.

This clonotype was counted between two and nine times. The rearrangement links TRBV20-1 to TRBJ2-7, with D hard to call. The CDR3 has 11 amino acids. V was shortened by 3 bases and J by 3 bases, with 6 bases between the two germline ends. The germline CDR1 and CDR2 sequences are DFQATT and SNEGSKA (reference sequence). CDR3 loop: CSASASYEQYF. DNA of the CDR3: TGCAGTGCTAGTGCTAGCTACGAGCAGTACTTC.

The chain carries TRBV20-1 and TRBJ2-7, with 12 nucleotides matching TRBD2. The CDR3 consists of 15 residues. CDR1 is DFQATT, CDR2 SNEGSKA, per germline (reference sequence). V lost 3 bases, J lost 0 bases, and 3 bases stayed unmatched. This CDR3 is CSARGTSGHSYEQYF. The CDR3 bases are TGCAGTGCTAGGGGGACTAGCGGGCACTCCTACGAGCAGTACTTC.

V is TRBV2 and J is TRBJ2-1, with TRBD2 matching 13 bases. The trim removed 8 bases at V and 5 bases at J, leaving 3 bases unmatched. CDR3 length: 14 amino acids. Germline values: CDR1 SNHLY, CDR2 FYNNEI. As DNA, the CDR3 is TGTGCCAGCGTGGGACTAGCGGGAAACAATGAGCAGTTCTTC. Translated, it gives CASVGLAGNNEQFF.

The table lists this clonotype with many counts. The chain carries TRBV7-2 and TRBJ1-1, with a tentative D call TRBD1 (5 bases). CDR1 and CDR2 from the germline V gene are SGHTA and FQGNSA. Trimming took 5 bases from V and 1 from J, leaving 11 bases between them. CDR3 length: 14 residues. CDR3 sequence reads: CASSVDRTNTEAFF. CDR3 in DNA: TGTGCCAGCAGCGTCGACAGAACGAACACTGAAGCTTTCTTT.

The chain combines TRBV2 with TRBJ2-7; D perhaps matches TRBD1 (5 bases). Looked up from germline, CDR1 is SNHLY and CDR2 is FYNNEI. The length of the CDR3 is 13 residues. The V and J ends lost 3 bases and 1 base respectively, with 7 bases between them. The DNA for the CDR3 is TGTGCCAGCAGTGATCACAGGTCCTACGAGCAGTACTTC. Protein product: CASSDHRSYEQYF.

The gene calls are TRBV25-1 and TRBJ2-1, with TRBD2 matching 14 bases. The germline CDR1 and CDR2 sequences are MGHDK and SYGVNS. J gave up 7 bases and V 7 bases, and 6 bases lay outside the gene matches. The CDR3 is made up of 15 amino acids. The CDR3 region has the DNA TGTGCCAGCACTATAGGGACTAGCGGGAGTAATGAGCAGTTCTTC. It codes for CASTIGTSGSNEQFF.

Only a few counts were recorded for this clonotype. The chain couples TRBV3-1 to TRBJ2-4; D remains unclear. Trimming shortened V by 1 base and J by 3 bases, and 7 bases separated the two germline ends. The CDR3 is 14 amino acids. The germline V gene encodes CDR1 LGHDT and CDR2 YNNKEL (reference sequence). CDR3 residues: CASSQAQRKNIQYF. In DNA form, the CDR3 reads TGTGCCAGCAGCCAAGCACAGCGCAAAAACATTCAGTACTTC.

The V gene is TRBV6-2 or TRBV6-3, the J gene TRBJ2-1, with D unclear. V was shortened by 4 bases and J by 12 bases, with 10 bases between the two germline ends. The CDR3 sequence is 11 residues long. Germline CDR1 and CDR2: MNHEY and SVGEGT. CDR3 loop: CASSSSSRQFF. In DNA, the CDR3 is TGTGCCAGCAGTTCCTCTTCCCGGCAGTTCTTC.

The rearrangement uses TRBV29-1 and TRBJ2-7; D unclear. The CDR3 covers 12 residues. The V and J ends lost 3 bases and 0 bases respectively, with 6 bases between them. Germline assignment: CDR1 SQVTM and CDR2 ANQGSEA. The CDR3 coding sequence is TGCAGCGTTGAGAAGGACTCCTACGAGCAGTACTTC. Protein: CSVEKDSYEQYF.

The table lists this clonotype with many counts. V usage is TRBV29-1 and J usage is TRBJ2-1, with TRBD2 matching over 9 bases. V lost 3 bases and J lost 8; bases outside the gene matches: 14. Germline V CDR1 and CDR2: SQVTM, ANQGSEA. This CDR3 contains 16 residues. CDR3 in DNA: TGCAGCGTTGATTTGGTAGCGGGAGACCTAGTCCATGAGCAGTTCTTC. Its protein is CSVDLVAGDLVHEQFF.

V usage is TRBV7-2 and J usage is TRBJ2-1; D possibly matches TRBD1 or TRBD2 (5 bases each). Trimming left V 6 bases short and J 7 bases short, with 16 bases between. The CDR3 contains 14 residues. Germline lookup yields CDR1 SGHTA and CDR2 FQGNSA. CDR3 in amino acids: CASRLPGPLNEQFF. Written as DNA, the CDR3 is TGTGCCAGCAGGCTCCCGGGGCCCCTGAATGAGCAGTTCTTC.

This clonotype was counted between two and nine times. This rearrangement joins TRBV20-1 to TRBJ2-1, with 9 bases that match TRBD2. V gave up 1 base and J gave up 7 bases; unmatched junction bases: 8. The germline gives CDR1 DFQATT, CDR2 SNEGSKA (reference sequence). This CDR3 is 15 amino acids long. CDR3 bases: TGCAGTGCTAGAGGATTTCTGAGCGGGGGGAATGAGCAGTTCTTC. Amino acids: CSARGFLSGGNEQFF.

The rearrangement links TRBV19 to TRBJ1-5, with D possibly TRBD1 on 5 matching bases. In germline, CDR1 is LNHDA, CDR2 SQIVND (reference sequence). The V end was cut by 5 bases, the J end by 9 bases, with 14 bases between. The CDR3 covers 13 residues. For the CDR3, the DNA is TGTGCCAGTAGTGGGGACGGGATCTGGCCCCAGCATTTT. This sequence encodes CASSGDGIWPQHF.

This clonotype was seen a few times. The chain has TRBV20-1 and TRBJ2-7; D unclear. Looked up from germline, CDR1 is DFQATT and CDR2 is SNEGSKA (reference sequence). This CDR3 has 13 residues. Trimming pared 6 bases from V and 1 base from J, leaving 13 bases between. The CDR3 sequence: CSATPTTSYEQYF. The CDR3 nucleotides read TGCAGTGCGACACCGACGACTTCCTACGAGCAGTACTTC.

Only a few counts were recorded for this clonotype. The chain couples TRBV2 to TRBJ2-7; weak D call: TRBD1 (6 bases). The CDR3 has 14 amino acids. Germline V gives CDR1 SNHLY, CDR2 FYNNEI. V gave up 2 bases and J gave up 3 bases, with 11 bases separating them. CDR3 protein: CASSEIGGNYEQYF. The CDR3 coding sequence is TGTGCCAGCAGTGAAATTGGGGGCAACTACGAGCAGTACTTC.

This clonotype was recorded many times. The rearrangement uses TRBV29-1 and TRBJ1-5; D might be TRBD1 (6 bases). Germline V gene lookup returns CDR1 SQVTM and CDR2 ANQGSEA. CDR3 length equals 14 residues. V shed 4 bases and J shed 2 bases, with 12 bases lying between them. CDR3 residues: CSVVTGAGNQPQHF. The CDR3 nucleotides read TGCAGCGTTGTGACGGGGGCCGGCAATCAGCCCCAGCATTTT. Complete variable domain (other parts from reference TRBV29-1 and TRBJ1-5): SAVISQKPSRDICQRGTSLTIQCQVDSQVTMMFWYRQQPGQSLTLIATANQGSEATYESGFVIDKFPISRPNLTFSTLTVSNMSPEDSSIYLCSVVTGAGNQPQHFGDGTRLSIL.

V is TRBV12-3 or TRBV12-4 and J is TRBJ2-3; the D gene is possibly TRBD2 (6 bases). This CDR3 contains 15 residues. V was pared by 4 bases and J by 0 bases, with 11 bases between. CDR3 residues: CASSSEGTSTDTQYF. DNA of the CDR3: TGTGCCAGCAGTTCGGAAGGGACTAGCACAGATACGCAGTATTTT.

This clonotype appeared a few times. This chain links TRBV5-1 with TRBJ2-3; no definite D call. V gave up 3 bases and J gave up 1 base, with 15 bases separating them. Germline CDR1 SGHRS, CDR2 YFSETQ. This CDR3 is 16 amino acids long. Here the CDR3 DNA reads TGCGCCAGCAGCTCAAGTCCGGCGGCGGGCACAGATACGCAGTATTTT. Amino acids: CASSSSPAAGTDTQYF.

This clonotype was counted at least ten times. The chain is built from TRBV28 and TRBJ2-1; D gene uncertain. Germline-derived CDR1 and CDR2 are MDHEN and SYDVKM. The germline V and J ends were trimmed by 1 base and 5 bases, with 9 bases remaining between them. This CDR3 region has 14 residues. In DNA, the CDR3 is TGTGCCAGCAGTTTATCAGAGTGGGACAATGAGCAGTTCTTC. This sequence encodes CASSLSEWDNEQFF.

This clonotype has more than one count but fewer than ten. The V gene is TRBV7-9, the J gene TRBJ2-7; TRBD1 aligns across 11 bases. The trim removed 5 bases at V and 3 bases at J, leaving 3 bases unmatched. CDR3 length: 14 amino acids. Germline V gene data show CDR1 as SEHNR and CDR2 as FQNEAQ (reference sequence). The CDR3 DNA is TGTGCCAGCAGCCGGGGACAGGGGGGCTACGAGCAGTACTTC. It specifies CASSRGQGGYEQYF.

This clonotype was recorded at least ten times. This chain uses TRBV7-2 with TRBJ2-1; D is ambiguous. CDR3 size: 13 residues. The V and J ends lost 1 base and 7 bases respectively, with 8 bases between them. CDR1 is SGHTA, CDR2 FQGNSA, per germline. The CDR3, as DNA: TGTGCCAGCAGCTTAGTAATGCGGAATGAGCAGTTCTTC. It yields the protein CASSLVMRNEQFF.

The gene calls are TRBV28 and TRBJ1-5; 7 bases are a match to TRBD1. This CDR3 is 14 amino acids long. Trimming at V came to 3 bases and at J to 3 bases, leaving 2 bases not matched to a gene. The germline gives CDR1 MDHEN, CDR2 SYDVKM. CDR3 residues: CASSFRGDNQPQHF. CDR3 coding DNA: TGTGCCAGCAGTTTCAGGGGGGACAATCAGCCCCAGCATTTT.